What follows is one T cell receptor beta chain and its context. Its cognate antigen is unknown. The data belong to a study of cytomegalovirus exposure and HLA in healthy donors. Study-level background: Roughly 180 million T cells yielded roughly 100 million unique TCR beta sequences, as an earlier analysis found. Study-level findings and limits: Being productive about 87% or about 30% of the time was typical of most TCR beta V segments in an earlier analysis. V- and J-gene trimming in TCR beta was tied to a missense DCLRE1C variant by an analysis performed later.

A multiplex PCR was run with 60 Vbeta primers and 13 Jbeta primers. Repertoires were generated with immunoSEQ multiplex PCR, while TCRdb's copy carries only in-frame clones and drops some. The repertoire holds about 190,000 clones, with around 82% as singletons. The CDR3 extends over 15 amino acids. The V segment lost 4 bases and the J segment 5 bases; nucleotides outside the gene matches: 6. Germline V gene data show CDR1 as SGDLS and CDR2 as YYNGEE. This clonotype was obtained from a middle-aged man in good health and CMV-seropositive. The chain couples TRBV9 to TRBJ2-2, with 9 positions matching TRBD2. Material for sequencing was PBMCs. CDR3 amino acids: CASSSGTSPTGELFF. CDR3 in DNA: TGTGCCAGCAGCTCCGGGACTAGCCCTACCGGGGAGCTGTTTTTT.